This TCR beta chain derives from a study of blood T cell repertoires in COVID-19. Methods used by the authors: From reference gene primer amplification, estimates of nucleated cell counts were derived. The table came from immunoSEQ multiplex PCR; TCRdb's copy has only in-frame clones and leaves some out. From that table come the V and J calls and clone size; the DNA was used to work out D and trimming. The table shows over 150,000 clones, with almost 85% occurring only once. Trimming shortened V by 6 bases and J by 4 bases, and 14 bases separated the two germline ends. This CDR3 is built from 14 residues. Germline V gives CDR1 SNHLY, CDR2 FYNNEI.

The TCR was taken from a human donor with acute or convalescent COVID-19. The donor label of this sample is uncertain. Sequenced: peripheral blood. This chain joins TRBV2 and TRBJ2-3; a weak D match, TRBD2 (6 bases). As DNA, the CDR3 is TGTGCCAGCAGGAATCCCGGGGAGGCAGATACGCAGTATTTT. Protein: CASRNPGEADTQYF.